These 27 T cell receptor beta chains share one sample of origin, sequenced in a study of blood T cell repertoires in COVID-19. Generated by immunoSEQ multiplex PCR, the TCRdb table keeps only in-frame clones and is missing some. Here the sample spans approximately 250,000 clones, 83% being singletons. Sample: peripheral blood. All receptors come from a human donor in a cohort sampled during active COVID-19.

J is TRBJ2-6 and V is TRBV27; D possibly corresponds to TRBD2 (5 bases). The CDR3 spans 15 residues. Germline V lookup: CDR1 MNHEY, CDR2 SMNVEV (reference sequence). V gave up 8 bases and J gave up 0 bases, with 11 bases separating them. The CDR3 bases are TGTGCCAGCTCATCAGGAGGCTCTGGGGCCAACGTCCTGACTTTC. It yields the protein CASSSGGSGANVLTF.

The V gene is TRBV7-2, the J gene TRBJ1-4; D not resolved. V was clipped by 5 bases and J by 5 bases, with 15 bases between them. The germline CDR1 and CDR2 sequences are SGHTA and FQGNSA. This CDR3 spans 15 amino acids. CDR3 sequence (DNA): TGTGCCAGCAGCCCCTCTTTCTCGCAGAATGAAAAACTGTTTTTT. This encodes CASSPSFSQNEKLFF.

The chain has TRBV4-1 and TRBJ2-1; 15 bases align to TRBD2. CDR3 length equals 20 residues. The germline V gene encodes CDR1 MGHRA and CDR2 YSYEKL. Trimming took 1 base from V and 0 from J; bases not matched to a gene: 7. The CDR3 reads CASSQGGLAGGKSSYNEQFF. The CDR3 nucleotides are TGCGCCAGCAGCCAAGGGGGACTAGCGGGGGGTAAGAGCTCCTACAATGAGCAGTTCTTC.

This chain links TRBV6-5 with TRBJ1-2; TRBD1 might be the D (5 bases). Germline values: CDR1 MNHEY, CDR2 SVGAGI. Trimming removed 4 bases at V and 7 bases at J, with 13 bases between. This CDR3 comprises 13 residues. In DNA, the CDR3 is TGTGCCAGCAGTTCCCCCGGCAGGGTTGGCTACACCTTC. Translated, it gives CASSSPGRVGYTF.

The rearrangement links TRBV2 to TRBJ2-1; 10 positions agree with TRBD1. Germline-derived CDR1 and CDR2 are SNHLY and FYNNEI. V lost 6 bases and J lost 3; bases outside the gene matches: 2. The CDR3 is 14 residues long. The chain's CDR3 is CASRGQGDYNEQFF. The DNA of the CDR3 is TGTGCCAGCAGAGGACAGGGGGACTACAATGAGCAGTTCTTC.

CDR3 coding DNA: TGTGCCAGCAGTCCCCTTGGGGGGCAAGAGACCCAGTACTTC. Translation: CASSPLGGQETQYF. The chain combines TRBV28 with TRBJ2-5; TRBD2 is a possible D gene (6 bases). Per germline, CDR1 MDHEN and CDR2 SYDVKM. CDR3 length equals 14 residues. The ends were cut back, 5 bases at V and 2 bases at J, with 12 bases in the middle.

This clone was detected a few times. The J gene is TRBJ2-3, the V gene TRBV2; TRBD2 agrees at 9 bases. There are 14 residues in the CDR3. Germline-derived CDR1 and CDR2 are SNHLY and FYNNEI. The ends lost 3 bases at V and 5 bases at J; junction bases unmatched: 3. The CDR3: CASSDSGSGDTQYF. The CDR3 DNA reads TGTGCCAGCAGTGATAGCGGGAGTGGAGATACGCAGTATTTT.

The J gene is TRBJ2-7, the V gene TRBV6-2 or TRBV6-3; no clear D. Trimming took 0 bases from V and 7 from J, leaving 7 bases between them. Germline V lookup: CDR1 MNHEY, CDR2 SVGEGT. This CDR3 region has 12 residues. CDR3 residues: CASSYSTAEQYF. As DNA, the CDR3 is TGTGCCAGCAGTTACTCCACAGCTGAGCAGTACTTC.

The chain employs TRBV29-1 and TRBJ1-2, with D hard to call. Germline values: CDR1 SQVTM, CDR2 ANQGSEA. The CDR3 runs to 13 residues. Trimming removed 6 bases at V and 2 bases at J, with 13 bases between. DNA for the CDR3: TGCAGCGTGAACGTCGGTGTGAACTATGGCTACACCTTC. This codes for CSVNVGVNYGYTF.

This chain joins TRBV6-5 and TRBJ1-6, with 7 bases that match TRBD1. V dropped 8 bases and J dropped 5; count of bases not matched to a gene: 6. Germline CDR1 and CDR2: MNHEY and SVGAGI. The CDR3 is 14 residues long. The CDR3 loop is CASGTGTDNSPLHF. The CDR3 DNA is TGTGCCAGCGGCACCGGGACAGATAATTCACCCCTCCACTTT.

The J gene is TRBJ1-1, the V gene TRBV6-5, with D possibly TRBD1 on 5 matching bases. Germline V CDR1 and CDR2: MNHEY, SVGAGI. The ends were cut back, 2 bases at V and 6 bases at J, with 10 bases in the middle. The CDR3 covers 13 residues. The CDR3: CASSYGGSAEAFF. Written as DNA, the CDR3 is TGTGCCAGCAGTTACGGGGGGAGCGCTGAAGCTTTCTTT.

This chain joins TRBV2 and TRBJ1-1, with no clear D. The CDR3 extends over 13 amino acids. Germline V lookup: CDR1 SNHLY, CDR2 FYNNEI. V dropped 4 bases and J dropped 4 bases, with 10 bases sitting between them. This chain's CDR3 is CASSGEAGTEAFF. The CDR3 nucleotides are TGTGCCAGCAGTGGCGAAGCGGGCACTGAAGCTTTCTTT.

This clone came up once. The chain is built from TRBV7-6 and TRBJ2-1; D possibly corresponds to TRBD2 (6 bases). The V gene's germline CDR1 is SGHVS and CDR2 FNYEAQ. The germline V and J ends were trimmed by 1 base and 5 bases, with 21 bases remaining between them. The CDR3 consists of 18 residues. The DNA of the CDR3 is TGTGCCAGCAGCTTAGACACCCGGACTACCTTGTCACACAATGAGCAGTTCTTC. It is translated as CASSLDTRTTLSHNEQFF.

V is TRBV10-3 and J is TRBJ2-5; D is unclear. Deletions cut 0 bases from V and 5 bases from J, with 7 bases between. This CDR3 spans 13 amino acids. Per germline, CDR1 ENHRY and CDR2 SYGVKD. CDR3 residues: CAISESNSETQYF. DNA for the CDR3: TGTGCCATCAGTGAGTCGAATAGCGAGACCCAGTACTTC.

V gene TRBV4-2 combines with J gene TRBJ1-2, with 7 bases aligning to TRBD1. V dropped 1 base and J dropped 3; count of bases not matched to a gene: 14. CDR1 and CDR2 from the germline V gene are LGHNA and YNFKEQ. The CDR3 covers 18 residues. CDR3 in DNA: TGTGCCAGCAGCCAAGGCGGGACAGTCCCTCGCATGGACTATGGCTACACCTTC. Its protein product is CASSQGGTVPRMDYGYTF.

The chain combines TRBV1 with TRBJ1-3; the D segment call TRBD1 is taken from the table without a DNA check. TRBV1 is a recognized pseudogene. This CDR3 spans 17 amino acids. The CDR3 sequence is CTSSFRTGDPSGNTIYF. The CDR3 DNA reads TGCACCAGCAGCTTCCGGACAGGCGACCCGTCTGGAAACACCATATATTTT.

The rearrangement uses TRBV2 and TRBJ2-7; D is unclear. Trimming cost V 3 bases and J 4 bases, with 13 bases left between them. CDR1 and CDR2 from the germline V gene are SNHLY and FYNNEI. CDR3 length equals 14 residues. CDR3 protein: CASSEVVGGYEQYF. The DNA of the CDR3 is TGTGCCAGCAGTGAGGTCGTCGGTGGTTACGAGCAGTACTTC.

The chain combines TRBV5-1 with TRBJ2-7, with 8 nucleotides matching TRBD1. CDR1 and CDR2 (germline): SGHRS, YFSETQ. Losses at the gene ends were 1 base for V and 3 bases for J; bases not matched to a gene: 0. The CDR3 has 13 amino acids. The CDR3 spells CASSLTGGYEQYF. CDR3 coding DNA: TGCGCCAGCAGCTTGACAGGGGGCTACGAGCAGTACTTC.

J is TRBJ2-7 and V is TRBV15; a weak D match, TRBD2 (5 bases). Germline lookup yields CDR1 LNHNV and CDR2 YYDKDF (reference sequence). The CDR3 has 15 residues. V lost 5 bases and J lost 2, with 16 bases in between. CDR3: CATSPKQRLPYEQYF. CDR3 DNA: TGTGCCACCAGCCCTAAGCAGCGGCTCCCCTACGAGCAGTACTTC.

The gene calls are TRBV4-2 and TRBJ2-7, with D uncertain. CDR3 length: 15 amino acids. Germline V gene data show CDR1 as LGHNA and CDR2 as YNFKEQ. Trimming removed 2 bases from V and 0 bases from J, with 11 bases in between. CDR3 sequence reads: CASSQYSMSSYEQYF. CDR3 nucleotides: TGTGCCAGCAGCCAATACTCAATGAGCTCCTACGAGCAGTACTTC.

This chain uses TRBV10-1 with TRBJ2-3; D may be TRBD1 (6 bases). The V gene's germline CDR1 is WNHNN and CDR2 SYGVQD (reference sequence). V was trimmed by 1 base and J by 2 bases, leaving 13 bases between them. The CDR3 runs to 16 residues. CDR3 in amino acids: CASSEFGQPHTDTQYF. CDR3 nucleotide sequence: TGCGCCAGCAGTGAGTTCGGACAGCCCCACACAGATACGCAGTATTTT.

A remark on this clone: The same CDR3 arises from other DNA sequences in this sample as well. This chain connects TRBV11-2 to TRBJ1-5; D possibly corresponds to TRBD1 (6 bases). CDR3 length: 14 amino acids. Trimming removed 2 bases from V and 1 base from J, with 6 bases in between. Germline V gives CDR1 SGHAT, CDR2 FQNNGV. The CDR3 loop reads CASSLTGSNQPQHF. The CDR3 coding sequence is TGTGCCAGCAGCTTAACAGGGAGCAATCAGCCCCAGCATTTT.

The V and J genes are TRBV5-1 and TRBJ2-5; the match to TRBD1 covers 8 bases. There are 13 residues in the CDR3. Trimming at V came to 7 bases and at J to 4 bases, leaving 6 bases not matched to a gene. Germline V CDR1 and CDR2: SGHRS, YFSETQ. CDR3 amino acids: CASSTGGGETQYF. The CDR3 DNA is TGCGCCAGCTCAACAGGGGGAGGAGAGACCCAGTACTTC.

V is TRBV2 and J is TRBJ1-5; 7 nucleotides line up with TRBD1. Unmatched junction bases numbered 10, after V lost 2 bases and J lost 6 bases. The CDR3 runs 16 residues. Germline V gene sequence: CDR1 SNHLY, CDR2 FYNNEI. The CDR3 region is CASSERTGAGGQPQHF. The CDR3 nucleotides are TGTGCCAGCAGTGAAAGAACAGGGGCCGGGGGTCAGCCCCAGCATTTT.

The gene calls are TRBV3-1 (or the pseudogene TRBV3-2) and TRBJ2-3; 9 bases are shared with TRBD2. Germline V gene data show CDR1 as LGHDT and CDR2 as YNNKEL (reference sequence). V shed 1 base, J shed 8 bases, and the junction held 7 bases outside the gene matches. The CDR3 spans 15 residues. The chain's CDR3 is CASSQGGTSRGTQYF. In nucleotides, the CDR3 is TGTGCCAGCAGCCAAGGGGGGACTAGCCGGGGTACGCAGTATTTT.

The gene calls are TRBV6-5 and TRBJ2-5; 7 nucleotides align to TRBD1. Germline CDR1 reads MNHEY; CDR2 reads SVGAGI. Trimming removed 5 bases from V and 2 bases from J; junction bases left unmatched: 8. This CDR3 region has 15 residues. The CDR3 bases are TGTGCCAGCAGTCCGGGACAGACCCTACAAGAGACCCAGTACTTC. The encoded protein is CASSPGQTLQETQYF.

CDR3 loop: CATSDSGQHQPQHF. CDR3 sequence (DNA): TGTGCCACCAGTGATTCCGGACAGCATCAGCCCCAGCATTTT. The V gene is TRBV24-1, the J gene TRBJ1-5, with D perhaps TRBD1 (6 bases). The germline V and J ends were trimmed by 2 bases and 5 bases, with 9 bases remaining between them. The CDR3 length is 14 residues. Germline V gene data show CDR1 as KGHDR and CDR2 as SFDVKD.